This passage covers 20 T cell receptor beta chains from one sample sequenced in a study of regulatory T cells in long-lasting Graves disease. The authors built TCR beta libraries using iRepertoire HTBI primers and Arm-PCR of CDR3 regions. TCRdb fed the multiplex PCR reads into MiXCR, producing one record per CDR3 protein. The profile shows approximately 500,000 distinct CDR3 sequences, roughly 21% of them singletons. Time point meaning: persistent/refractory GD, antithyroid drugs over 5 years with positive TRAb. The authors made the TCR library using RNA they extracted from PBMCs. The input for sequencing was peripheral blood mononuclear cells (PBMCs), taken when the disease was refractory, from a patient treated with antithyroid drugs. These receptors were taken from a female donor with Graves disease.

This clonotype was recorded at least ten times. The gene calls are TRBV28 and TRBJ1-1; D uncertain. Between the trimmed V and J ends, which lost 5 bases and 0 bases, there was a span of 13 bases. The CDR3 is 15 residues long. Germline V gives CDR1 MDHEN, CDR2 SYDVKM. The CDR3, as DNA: TGTGCCAGCAGTACCGGGCCTAATATGAACACTGAAGCTTTCTTT. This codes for CASSTGPNMNTEAFF.

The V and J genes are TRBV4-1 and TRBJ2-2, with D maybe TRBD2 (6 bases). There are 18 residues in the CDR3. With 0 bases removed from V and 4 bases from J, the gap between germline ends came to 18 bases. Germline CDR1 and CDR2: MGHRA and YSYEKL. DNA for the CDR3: TGCGCCAGCAGCCAAGATAGCTGGCGGGGTCGGGGCACCGGGGAGCTGTTTTTT. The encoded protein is CASSQDSWRGRGTGELFF.

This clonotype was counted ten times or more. CDR3 residues: CASSTGLGYGYTF. DNA for the CDR3: TGTGCCAGCAGTACAGGGTTAGGTTATGGCTACACCTTC. The chain recombines TRBV28 with TRBJ1-2; TRBD1 might be the D (6 bases). Germline lookup yields CDR1 MDHEN and CDR2 SYDVKM. V gave up 5 bases and J gave up 5 bases, with 12 bases separating them. There are 13 residues in the CDR3.

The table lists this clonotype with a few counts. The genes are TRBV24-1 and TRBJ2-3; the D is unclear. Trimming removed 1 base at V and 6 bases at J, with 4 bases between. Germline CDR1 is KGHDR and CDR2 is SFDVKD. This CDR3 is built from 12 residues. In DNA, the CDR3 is TGTGCCACCAGTGATTTCGGGGATACGCAGTATTTT. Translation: CATSDFGDTQYF.

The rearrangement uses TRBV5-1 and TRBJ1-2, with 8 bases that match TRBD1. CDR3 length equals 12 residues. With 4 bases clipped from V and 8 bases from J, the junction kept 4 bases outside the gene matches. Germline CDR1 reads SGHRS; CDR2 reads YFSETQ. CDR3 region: CASSGTGSGYTF. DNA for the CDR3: TGCGCCAGCAGCGGGACAGGAAGCGGCTACACCTTC. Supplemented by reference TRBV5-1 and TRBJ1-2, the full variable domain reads KAGVTQTPRYLIKTRGQQVTLSCSPISGHRSVSWYQQTPGQGLQFLFEYFSETQRNKGNFPGRFSGRQFSNSRSEMNVSTLELGDSALYLCASSGTGSGYTFGSGTRLTVV.

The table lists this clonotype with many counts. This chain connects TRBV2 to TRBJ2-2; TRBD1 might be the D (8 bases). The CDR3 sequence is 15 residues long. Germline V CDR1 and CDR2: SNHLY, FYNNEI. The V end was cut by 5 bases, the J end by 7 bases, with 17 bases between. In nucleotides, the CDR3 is TGTGCCAGCAGTTCCGACAGGGGAGGGGACGGGGAGCTGTTTTTT. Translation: CASSSDRGGDGELFF. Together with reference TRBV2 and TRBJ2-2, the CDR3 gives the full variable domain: EPEVTQTPSHQVTQMGQEVILRCVPISNHLYFYWYRQILGQKVEFLVSFYNNEISEKSEIFDDQFSVERPDGSNFTLKIRSTKLEDSAMYFCASSSDRGGDGELFFGEGSRLTVL.

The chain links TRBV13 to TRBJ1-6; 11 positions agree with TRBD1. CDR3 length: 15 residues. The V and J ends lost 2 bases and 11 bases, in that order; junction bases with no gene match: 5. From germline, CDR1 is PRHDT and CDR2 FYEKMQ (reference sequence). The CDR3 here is CASSLIGTGGPPLHF. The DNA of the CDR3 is TGTGCCAGCAGCTTAATAGGGACAGGGGGGCCACCCCTCCACTTT. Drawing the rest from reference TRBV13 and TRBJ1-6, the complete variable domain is AAGVIQSPRHLIKEKRETATLKCYPIPRHDTVYWYQQGPGQDPQFLISFYEKMQSDKGSIPDRFSAQQFSDYHSELNMSSLELGDSALYFCASSLIGTGGPPLHFGNGTRLTVT.

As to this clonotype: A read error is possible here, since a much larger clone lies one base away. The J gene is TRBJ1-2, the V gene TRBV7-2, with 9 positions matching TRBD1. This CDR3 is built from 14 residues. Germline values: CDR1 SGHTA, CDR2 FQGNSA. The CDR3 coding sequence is TGTGCCTGCAGCTCCTGGACAGGGGACGATGGCTACACCTTC. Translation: CACSSWTGDDGYTF.

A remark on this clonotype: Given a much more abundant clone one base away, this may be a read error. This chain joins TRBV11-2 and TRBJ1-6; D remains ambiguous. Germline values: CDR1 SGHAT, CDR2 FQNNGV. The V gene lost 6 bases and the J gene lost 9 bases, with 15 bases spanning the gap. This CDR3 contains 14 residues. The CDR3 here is CASRQTRRVSPLHF. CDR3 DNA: TGTGCCAGCAGACAAACTAGACGAGTTTCACCCCTCCACTTT. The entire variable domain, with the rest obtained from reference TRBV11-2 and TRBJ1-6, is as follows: EAGVAQSPRYKIIEKRQSVAFWCNPISGHATLYWYQQILGQGPKLLIQFQNNGVVDDSQLPKDRFSAERLKGVDSTLKIQPAKLEDSAVYLCASRQTRRVSPLHFGNGTRLTVT.

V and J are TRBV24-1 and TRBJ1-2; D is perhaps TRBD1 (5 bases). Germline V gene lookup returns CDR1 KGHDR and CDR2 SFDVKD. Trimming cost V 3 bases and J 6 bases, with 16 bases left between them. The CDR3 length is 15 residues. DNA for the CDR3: TGTGCCACCAGTGATACCCGGGACGGTCTTAATGGCTACACCTTC. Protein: CATSDTRDGLNGYTF.

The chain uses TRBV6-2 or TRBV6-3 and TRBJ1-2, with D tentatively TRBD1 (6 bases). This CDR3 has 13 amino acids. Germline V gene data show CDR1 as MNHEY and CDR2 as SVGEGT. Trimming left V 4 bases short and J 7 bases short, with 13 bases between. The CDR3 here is CASSLAGEIGYTF. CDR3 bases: TGTGCCAGCAGTTTAGCAGGGGAGATTGGCTACACCTTC.

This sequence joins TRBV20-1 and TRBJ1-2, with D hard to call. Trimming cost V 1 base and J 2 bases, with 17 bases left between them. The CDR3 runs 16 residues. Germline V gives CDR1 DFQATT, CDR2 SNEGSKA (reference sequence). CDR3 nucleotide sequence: TGCAGTGCTAGAGGGAAGTGGTCCGAGATAAACTATGGCTACACCTTC. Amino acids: CSARGKWSEINYGYTF.

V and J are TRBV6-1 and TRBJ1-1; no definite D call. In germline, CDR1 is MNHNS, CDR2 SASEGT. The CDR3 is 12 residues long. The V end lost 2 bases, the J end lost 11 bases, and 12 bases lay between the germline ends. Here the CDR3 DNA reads TGTGCCAGCAGTGAAAGGTTCCTTGGGGCTTTCTTT. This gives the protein CASSERFLGAFF.

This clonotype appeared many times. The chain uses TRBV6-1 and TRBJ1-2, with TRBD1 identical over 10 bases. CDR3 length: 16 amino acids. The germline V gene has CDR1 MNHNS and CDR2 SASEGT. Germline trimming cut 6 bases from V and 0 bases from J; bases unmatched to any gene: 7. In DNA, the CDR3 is TGTGCCAGCAGAACGCCGGGACAGGGGCCTAACTATGGCTACACCTTC. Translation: CASRTPGQGPNYGYTF.

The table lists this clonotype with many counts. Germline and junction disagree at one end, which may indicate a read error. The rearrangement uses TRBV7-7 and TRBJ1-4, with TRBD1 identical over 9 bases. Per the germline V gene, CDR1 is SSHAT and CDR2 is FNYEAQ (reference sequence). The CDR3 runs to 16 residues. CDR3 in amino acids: CASSLVLDRGNEKLFF. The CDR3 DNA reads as TGTGCTAGCAGCTTAGTTTTGGACAGGGGAAACGAAAAACTGTTTTTT.

The CDR3 DNA is TGTGCCTCTTACGGGACAGCCTATGGCTACACCTTC. Protein sequence: CASYGTAYGYTF. This chain connects TRBV30 to TRBJ1-2, with 7 bases identical to TRBD1. V shed 7 bases, J shed 4 bases, and the junction held 6 bases outside the gene matches. The CDR3 runs to 12 residues. Germline assignment: CDR1 GTSNPN and CDR2 SVGIG (reference sequence).

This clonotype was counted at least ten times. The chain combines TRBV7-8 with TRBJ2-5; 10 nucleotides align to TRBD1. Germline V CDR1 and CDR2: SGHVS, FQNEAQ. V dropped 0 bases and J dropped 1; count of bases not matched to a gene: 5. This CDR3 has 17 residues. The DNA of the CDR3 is TGTGCCAGCAGCTTAGCGCGGACAGGGGGGTTCCAAGAGACCCAGTACTTC. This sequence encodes CASSLARTGGFQETQYF.

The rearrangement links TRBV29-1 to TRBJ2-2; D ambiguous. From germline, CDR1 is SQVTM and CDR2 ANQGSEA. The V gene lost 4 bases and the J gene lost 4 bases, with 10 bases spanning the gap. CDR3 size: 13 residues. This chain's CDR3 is CSVGKESTGELFF. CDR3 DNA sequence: TGCAGCGTTGGAAAGGAGAGCACCGGGGAGCTGTTTTTT.

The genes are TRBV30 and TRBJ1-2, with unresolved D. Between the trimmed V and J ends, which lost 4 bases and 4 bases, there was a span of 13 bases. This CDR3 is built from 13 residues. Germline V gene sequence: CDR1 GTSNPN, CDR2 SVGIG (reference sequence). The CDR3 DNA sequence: TGTGCCTGGACCCGGGATAAAAGCTATGGCTACACCTTC. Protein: CAWTRDKSYGYTF.

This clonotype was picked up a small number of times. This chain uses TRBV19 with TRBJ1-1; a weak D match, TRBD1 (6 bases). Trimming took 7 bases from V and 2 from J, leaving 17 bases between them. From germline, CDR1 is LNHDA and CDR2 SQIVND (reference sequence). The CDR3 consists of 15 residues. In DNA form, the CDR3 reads TGTGCCAGTAATACAAAGACAGGCGCCAACACTGAAGCTTTCTTT. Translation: CASNTKTGANTEAFF. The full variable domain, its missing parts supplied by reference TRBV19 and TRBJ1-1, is DGGITQSPKYLFRKEGQNVTLSCEQNLNHDAMYWYRQDPGQGLRLIYYSQIVNDFQKGDIAEGYSVSREKKESFPLTVTSAQKNPTAFYLCASNTKTGANTEAFFGQGTRLTVV.